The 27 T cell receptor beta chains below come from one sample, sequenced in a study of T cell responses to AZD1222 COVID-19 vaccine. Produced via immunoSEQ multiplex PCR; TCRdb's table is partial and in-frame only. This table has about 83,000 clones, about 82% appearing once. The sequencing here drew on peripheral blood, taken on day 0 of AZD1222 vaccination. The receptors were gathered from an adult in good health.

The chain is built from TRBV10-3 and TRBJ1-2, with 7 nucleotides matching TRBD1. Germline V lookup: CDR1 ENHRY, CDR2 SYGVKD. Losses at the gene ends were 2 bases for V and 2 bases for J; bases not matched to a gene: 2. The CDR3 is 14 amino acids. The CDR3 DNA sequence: TGTGCCATCAGTGAGCCGGGACAGAACTATGGCTACACCTTC. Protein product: CAISEPGQNYGYTF.

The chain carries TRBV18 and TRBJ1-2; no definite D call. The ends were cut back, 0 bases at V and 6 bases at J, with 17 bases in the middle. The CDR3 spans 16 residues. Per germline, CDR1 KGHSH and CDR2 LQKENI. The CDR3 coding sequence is TGTGCCAGCTCACCACCCAACCTTATGATTGTGAATGGCTACACCTTC. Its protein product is CASSPPNLMIVNGYTF.

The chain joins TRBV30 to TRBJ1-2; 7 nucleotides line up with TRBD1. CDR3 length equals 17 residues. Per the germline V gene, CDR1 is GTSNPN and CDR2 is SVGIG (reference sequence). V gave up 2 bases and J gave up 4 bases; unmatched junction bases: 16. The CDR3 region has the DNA TGTGCCTGGAGTACCCTGGCAGGGGGTGGTTATTCCTATGGCTACACCTTC. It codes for CAWSTLAGGGYSYGYTF.

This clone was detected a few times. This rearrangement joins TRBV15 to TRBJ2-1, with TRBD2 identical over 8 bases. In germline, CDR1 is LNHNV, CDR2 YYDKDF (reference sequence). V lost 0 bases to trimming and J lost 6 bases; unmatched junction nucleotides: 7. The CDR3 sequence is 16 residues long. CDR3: CATSRDLSGTSNEQFF. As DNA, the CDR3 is TGTGCCACCAGCAGAGATCTCTCAGGGACTAGCAATGAGCAGTTCTTC. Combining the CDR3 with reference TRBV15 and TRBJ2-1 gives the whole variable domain DAMVIQNPRYQVTQFGKPVTLSCSQTLNHNVMYWYQQKSSQAPKLLFHYYDKDFNNEADTPDNFQSRRPNTSFCFLDIRSPGLGDTAMYLCATSRDLSGTSNEQFFGPGTRLTVL.

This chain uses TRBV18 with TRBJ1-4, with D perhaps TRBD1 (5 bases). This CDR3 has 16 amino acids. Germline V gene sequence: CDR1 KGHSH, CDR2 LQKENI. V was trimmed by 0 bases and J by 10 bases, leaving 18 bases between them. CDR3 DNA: TGTGCCAGCTCACCACCTTCGGGACCAACCTCCGGAAAACTGTTTTTT. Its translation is CASSPPSGPTSGKLFF.

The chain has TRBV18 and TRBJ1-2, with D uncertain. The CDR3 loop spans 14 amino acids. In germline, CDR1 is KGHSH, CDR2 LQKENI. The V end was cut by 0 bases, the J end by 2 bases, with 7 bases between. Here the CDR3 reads CASSPPGYNYGYTF. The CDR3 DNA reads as TGTGCCAGCTCACCACCGGGATACAACTATGGCTACACCTTC. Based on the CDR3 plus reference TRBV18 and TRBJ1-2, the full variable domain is NAGVMQNPRHLVRRRGQEARLRCSPMKGHSHVYWYRQLPEEGLKFMVYLQKENIIDESGMPKERFSAEFPKEGPSILRIQQVVRGDSAAYFCASSPPGYNYGYTFGSGTRLTVV.

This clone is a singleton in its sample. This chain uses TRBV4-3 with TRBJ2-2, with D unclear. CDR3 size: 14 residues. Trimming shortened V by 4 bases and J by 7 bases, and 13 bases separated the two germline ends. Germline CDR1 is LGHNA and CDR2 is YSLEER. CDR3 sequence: CASSREYVGGELFF. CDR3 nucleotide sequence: TGCGCCAGCAGCCGAGAATATGTCGGCGGGGAGCTGTTTTTT.

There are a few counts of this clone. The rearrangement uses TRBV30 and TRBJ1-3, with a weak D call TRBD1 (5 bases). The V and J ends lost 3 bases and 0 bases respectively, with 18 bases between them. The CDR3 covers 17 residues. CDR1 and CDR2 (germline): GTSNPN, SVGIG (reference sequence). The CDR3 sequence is CAWRGDRTYSSGNTIYF. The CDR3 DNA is TGTGCCTGGAGGGGGGACCGGACTTACAGCTCTGGAAACACCATATATTTT.

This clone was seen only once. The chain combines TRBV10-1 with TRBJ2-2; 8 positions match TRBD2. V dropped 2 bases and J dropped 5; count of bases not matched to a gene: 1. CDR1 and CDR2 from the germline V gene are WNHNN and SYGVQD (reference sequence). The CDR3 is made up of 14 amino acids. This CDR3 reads CASSESGSTGELFF. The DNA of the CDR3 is TGCGCCAGCAGTGAGAGCGGGAGTACCGGGGAGCTGTTTTTT.

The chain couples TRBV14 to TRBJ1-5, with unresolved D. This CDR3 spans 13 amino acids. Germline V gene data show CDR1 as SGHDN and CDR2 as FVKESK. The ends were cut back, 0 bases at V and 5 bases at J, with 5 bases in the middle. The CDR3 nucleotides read TGTGCCAGCAGCCAAGATCTAGATCAGCCCCAGCATTTT. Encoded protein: CASSQDLDQPQHF.

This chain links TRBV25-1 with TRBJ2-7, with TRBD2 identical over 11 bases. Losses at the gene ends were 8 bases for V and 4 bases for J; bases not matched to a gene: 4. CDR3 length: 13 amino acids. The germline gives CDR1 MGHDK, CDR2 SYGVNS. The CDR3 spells CASSGTSGYEQYF. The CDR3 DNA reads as TGTGCCAGCTCGGGGACTAGCGGATACGAGCAGTACTTC.

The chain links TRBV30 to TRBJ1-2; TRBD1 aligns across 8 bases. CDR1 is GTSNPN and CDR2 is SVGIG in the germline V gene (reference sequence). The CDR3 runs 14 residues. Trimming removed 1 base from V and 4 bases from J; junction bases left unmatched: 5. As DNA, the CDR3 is TGTGCCTGGAGTGCAGGGGGCGCGGGCTATGGCTACACCTTC. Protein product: CAWSAGGAGYGYTF.

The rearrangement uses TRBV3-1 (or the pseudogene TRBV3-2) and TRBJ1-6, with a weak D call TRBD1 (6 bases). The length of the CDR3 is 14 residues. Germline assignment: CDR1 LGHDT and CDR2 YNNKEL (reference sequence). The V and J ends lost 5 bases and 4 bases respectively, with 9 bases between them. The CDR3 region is CASSGGLYNSPLHF. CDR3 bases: TGTGCCAGCAGCGGGGGGCTGTATAATTCACCCCTCCACTTT.

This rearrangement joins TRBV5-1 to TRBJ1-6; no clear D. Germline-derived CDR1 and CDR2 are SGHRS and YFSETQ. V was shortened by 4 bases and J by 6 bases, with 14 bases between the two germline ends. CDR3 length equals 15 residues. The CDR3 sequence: CASSNEAAINSPLHF. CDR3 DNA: TGCGCCAGCAGCAATGAGGCAGCGATTAATTCACCCCTCCACTTT.

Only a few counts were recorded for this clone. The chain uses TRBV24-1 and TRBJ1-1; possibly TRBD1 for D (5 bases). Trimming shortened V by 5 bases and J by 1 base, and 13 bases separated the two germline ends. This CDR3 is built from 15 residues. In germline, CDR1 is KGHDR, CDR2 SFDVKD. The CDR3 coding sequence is TGTGCCACCAGTGGCGGGGCTGGGGCGAACACTGAAGCTTTCTTT. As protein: CATSGGAGANTEAFF.

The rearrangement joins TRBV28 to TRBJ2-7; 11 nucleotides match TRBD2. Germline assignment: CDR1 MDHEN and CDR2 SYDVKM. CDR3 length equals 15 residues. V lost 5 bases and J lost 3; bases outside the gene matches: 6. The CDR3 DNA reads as TGTGCCAGCAGTCAACCGGGACTAGCGGACTACGAGCAGTACTTC. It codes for CASSQPGLADYEQYF.

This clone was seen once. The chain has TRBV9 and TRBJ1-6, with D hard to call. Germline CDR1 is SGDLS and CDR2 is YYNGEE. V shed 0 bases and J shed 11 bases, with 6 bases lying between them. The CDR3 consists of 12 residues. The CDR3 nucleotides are TGTGCCAGCAGCGTAGATCGGCCACCCCTCCACTTT. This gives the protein CASSVDRPPLHF.

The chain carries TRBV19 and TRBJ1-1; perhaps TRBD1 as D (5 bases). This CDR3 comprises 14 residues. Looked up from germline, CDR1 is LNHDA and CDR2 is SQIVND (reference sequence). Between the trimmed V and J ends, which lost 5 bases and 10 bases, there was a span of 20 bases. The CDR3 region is CASSVPLDMVGAFF. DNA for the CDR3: TGTGCCAGTAGTGTCCCCCTGGACATGGTCGGAGCTTTCTTT.

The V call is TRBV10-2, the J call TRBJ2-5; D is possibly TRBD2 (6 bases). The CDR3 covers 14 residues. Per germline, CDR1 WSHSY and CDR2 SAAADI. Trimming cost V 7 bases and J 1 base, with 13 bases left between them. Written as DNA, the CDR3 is TGCGCCAGCACCGGGAGAATAGGCCAAGAGACCCAGTACTTC. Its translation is CASTGRIGQETQYF.

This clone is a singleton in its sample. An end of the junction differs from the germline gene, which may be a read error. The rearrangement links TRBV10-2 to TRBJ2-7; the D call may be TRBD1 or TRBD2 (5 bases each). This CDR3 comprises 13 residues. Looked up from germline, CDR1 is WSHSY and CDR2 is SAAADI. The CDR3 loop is CASSTVRTGTHLF. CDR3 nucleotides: TGCGCCAGCAGTACCGTTCGTACCGGGACCCACCTCTTC.

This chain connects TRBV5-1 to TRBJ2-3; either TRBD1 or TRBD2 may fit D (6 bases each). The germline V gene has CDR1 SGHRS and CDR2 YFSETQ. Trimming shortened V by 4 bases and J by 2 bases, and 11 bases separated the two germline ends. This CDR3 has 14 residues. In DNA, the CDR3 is TGCGCCAGCAGCAGGGGGGCCCTCACAGATACGCAGTATTTT. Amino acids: CASSRGALTDTQYF.

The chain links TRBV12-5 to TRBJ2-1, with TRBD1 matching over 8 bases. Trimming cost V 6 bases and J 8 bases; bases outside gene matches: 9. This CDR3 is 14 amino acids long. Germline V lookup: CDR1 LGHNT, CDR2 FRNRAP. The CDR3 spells CASGTRTGQDEQFF. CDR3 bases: TGTGCTAGTGGGACCCGGACAGGGCAGGATGAGCAGTTCTTC.

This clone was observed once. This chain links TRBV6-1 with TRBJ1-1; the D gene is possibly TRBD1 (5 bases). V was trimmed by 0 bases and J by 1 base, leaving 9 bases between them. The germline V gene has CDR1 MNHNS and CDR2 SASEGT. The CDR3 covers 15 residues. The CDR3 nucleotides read TGTGCCAGCAGTGAAGCCCGTCAGGGGAACACTGAAGCTTTCTTT. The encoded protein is CASSEARQGNTEAFF.

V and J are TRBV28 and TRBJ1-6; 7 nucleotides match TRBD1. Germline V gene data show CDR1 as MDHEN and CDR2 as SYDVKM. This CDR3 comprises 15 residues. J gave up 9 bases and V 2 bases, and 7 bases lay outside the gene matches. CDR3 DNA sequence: TGTGCCAGCAGTTTAACGGCAGGGGGAGGTTCACCCCTCCACTTT. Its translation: CASSLTAGGGSPLHF.

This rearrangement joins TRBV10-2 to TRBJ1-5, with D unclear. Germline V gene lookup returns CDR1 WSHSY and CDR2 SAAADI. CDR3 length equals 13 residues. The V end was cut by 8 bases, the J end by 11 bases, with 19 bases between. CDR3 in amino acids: CASALQSDGTQHF. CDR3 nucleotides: TGCGCCAGCGCCCTACAATCGGACGGTACCCAGCATTTT.

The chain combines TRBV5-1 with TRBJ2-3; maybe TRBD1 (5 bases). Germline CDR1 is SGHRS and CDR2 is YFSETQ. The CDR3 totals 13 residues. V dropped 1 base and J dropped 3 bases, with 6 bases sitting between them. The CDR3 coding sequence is TGCGCCAGCAGCTTGCAGGGAACAGATACGCAGTATTTT. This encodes CASSLQGTDTQYF.

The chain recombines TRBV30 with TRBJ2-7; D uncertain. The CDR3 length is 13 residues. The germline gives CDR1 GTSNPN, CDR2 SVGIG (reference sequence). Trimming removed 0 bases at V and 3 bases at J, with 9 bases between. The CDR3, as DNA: TGTGCCTGGAGTGTTATTTGGCACTACGAGCAGTACTTC. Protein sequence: CAWSVIWHYEQYF.